The T cell receptor (beta chain) under discussion was sequenced for a study of vaccination effects on CD4 cells after COVID-19. Study-wide background: Before sequencing took place, the ViraFEST assay used viral peptide pools to expand antigen-specific CD4+ T cells.

Findings of the study overall: The study, lacking early post-infection timepoints, had few convalescent patients. Long after vaccination, the clones induced by infection and by vaccine shrank markedly in size.

Following a roughly eleven-day culture, CD4+ T cells were purified. Days 3 and 7 were when half the medium was replaced with IL-2 medium. In germline, CDR1 is KGHDR, CDR2 SFDVKD. The CDR3 totals 12 residues. Trimming cost V 9 bases and J 2 bases, with 8 bases left between them. TCRdb keeps only in-frame clones here, not all; method: immunoSEQ multiplex PCR. In the table there are some 28,000 clones, 55% to 65% of which are singletons. This clone was picked up a small number of times. Its antigen remains unknown. The material was CD4+ T cells from PBMCs cultured without peptide, obtained before COVID-19 vaccination. The clonotype was recovered from a human donor who received a COVID-19 vaccine. This chain uses TRBV24-1 with TRBJ2-3, with a possible D match to TRBD2 (6 bases). The CDR3 is CATGGNTDTQYF. For the CDR3, the DNA is TGTGCCACCGGAGGGAACACAGATACGCAGTATTTT.